Detailed here is one T cell receptor beta chain. This CDR3 is built from 17 residues. The V gene's germline CDR1 is MNHEY and CDR2 SMNVEV (reference sequence). V was pared by 0 bases and J by 2 bases, with 14 bases between. Original data processing: How many nucleated cells were present was estimated from reference gene primer amplification. Libraries were prepared by immunoSEQ multiplex PCR; TCRdb keeps only in-frame clonotypes and omits some of them. The V and J calls and clone size were taken over from that table, and D and trimming were inferred from the DNA. The data contain 85,000 to 110,000 clones, about four fifths of them seen just once; the ten biggest clones take up 9.5% to 15%. This sample stems from a study of blood T cell repertoires in COVID-19. The overall study: Donors in the United States, Italy and Spain gave samples during acute or convalescent COVID-19.

Sample: peripheral blood. This chain joins TRBV27 and TRBJ1-5; TRBD1 might be the D (5 bases). This TCR was sampled from a human donor in a cohort sampled during active COVID-19. CDR3 nucleotide sequence: TGTGCCAGCAGTTTATCGGGGGGAAATCGAGGCAATCAGCCCCAGCATTTT. Encoded protein: CASSLSGGNRGNQPQHF.